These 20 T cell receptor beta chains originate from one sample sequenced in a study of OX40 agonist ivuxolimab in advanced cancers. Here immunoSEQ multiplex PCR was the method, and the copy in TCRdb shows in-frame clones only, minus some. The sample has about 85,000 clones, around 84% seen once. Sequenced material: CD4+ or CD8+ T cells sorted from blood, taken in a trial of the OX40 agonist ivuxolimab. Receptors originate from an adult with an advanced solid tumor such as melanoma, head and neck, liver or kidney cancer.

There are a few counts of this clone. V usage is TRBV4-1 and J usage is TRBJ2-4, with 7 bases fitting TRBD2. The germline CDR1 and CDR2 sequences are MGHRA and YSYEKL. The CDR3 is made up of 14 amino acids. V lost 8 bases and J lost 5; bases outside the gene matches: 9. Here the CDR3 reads CASGKGTTENIQYF. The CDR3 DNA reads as TGCGCCAGCGGGAAAGGGACTACCGAAAACATTCAGTACTTC.

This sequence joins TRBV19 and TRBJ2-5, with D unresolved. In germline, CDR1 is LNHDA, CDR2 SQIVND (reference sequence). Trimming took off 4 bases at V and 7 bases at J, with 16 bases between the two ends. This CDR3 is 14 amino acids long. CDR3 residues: CASSTLEALGTQYF. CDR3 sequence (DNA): TGTGCCAGTAGTACATTAGAAGCCTTGGGGACCCAGTACTTC.

The CDR3 loop reads CASTGLAGGTDTQYF. The CDR3 DNA is TGTGCCAGCACGGGACTAGCGGGGGGTACAGATACGCAGTATTTT. The chain uses TRBV9 and TRBJ2-3; 15 bases agree with TRBD2. The junction had 2 bases not matched to a gene; V was cut back by 6 bases and J by 3 bases. The CDR3 spans 15 residues. CDR1 is SGDLS and CDR2 is YYNGEE in the germline V gene.

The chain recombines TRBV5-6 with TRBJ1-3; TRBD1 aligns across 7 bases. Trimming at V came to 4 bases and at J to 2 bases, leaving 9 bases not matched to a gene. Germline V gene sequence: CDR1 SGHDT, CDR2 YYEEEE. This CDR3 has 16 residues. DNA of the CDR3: TGTGCCAGCAGCGCACTCCGGGACAGTCCTGGAAACACCATATATTTT. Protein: CASSALRDSPGNTIYF.

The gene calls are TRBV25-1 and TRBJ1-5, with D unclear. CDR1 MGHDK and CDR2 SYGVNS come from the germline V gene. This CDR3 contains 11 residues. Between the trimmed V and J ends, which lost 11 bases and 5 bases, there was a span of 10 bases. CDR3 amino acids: CAYQTYQPQHF. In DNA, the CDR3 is TGTGCCTACCAAACGTATCAGCCCCAGCATTTT.

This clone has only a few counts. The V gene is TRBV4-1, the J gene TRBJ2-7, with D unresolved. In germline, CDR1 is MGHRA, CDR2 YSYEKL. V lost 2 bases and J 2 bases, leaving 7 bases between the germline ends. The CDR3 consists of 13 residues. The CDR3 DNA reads TGCGCCAGCAGCCAAATTGGGACCTACGAGCAGTACTTC. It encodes CASSQIGTYEQYF.

CDR3 sequence (DNA): TGTGCCAGCAGTACTACCCGCTCCTACGAGCAGTACTTC. It codes for CASSTTRSYEQYF. This rearrangement joins TRBV6-6 to TRBJ2-7, with D uncertain. This CDR3 is 13 amino acids long. From germline, CDR1 is MNHNY and CDR2 SVGAGI (reference sequence). The V gene lost 5 bases and the J gene lost 0 bases, with 8 bases spanning the gap.

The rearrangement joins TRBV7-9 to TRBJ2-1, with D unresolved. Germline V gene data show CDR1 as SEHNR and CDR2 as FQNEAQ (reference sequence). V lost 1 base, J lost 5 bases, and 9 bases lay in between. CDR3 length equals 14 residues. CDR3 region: CASSLDETHNEQFF. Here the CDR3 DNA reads TGTGCCAGCAGCTTAGACGAGACGCACAATGAGCAGTTCTTC.

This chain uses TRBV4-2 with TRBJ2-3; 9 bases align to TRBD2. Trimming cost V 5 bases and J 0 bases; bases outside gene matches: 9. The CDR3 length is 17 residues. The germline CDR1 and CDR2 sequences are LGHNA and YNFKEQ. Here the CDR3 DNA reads TGTGCCAGCAGCATTGGTAGCGGGAGTGGGAGCACAGATACGCAGTATTTT. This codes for CASSIGSGSGSTDTQYF.

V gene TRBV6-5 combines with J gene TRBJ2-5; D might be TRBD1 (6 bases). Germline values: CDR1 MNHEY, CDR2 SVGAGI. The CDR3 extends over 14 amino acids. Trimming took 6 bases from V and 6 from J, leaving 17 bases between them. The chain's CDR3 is CASRISSDRQTQYF. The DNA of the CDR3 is TGTGCCAGCAGGATTTCCTCGGACAGACAGACCCAGTACTTC.

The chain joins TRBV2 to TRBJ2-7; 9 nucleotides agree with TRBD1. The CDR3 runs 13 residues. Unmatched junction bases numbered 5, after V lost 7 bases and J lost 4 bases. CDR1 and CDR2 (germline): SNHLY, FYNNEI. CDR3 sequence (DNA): TGTGCCAGCACGGGACAGGGATTATACGAGCAGTACTTC. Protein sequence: CASTGQGLYEQYF.

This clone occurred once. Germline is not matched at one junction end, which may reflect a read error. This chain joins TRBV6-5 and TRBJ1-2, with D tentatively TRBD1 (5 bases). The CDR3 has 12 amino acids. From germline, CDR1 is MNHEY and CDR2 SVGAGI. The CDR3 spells CAISDEGNGYTF. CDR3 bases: TGTGCCATCAGTGACGAGGGGAATGGCTACACCTTC.

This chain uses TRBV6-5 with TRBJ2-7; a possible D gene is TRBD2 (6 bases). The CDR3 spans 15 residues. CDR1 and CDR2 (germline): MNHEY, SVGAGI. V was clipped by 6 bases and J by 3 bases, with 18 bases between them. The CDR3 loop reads CASSSTGRGGYEQYF. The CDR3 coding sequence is TGTGCCAGCAGCAGCACCGGAAGGGGAGGCTACGAGCAGTACTTC.

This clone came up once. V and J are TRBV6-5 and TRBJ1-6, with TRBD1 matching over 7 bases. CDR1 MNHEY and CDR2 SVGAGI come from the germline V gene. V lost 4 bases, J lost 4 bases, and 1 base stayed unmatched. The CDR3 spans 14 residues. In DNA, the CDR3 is TGTGCCAGCAGTTTGGGACAGTATAATTCACCCCTCCACTTT. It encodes CASSLGQYNSPLHF.

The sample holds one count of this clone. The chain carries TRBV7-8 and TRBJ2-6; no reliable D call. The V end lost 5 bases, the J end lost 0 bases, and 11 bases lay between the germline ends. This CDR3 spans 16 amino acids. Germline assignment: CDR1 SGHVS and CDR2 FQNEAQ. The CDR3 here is CASSMNPPSGANVLTF. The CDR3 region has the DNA TGTGCCAGCAGCATGAACCCTCCCTCTGGGGCCAACGTCCTGACTTTC.

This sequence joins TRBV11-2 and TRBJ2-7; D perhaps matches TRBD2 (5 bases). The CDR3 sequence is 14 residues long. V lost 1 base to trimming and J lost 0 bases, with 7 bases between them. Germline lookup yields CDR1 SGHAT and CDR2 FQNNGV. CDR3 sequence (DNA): TGTGCCAGCAGCTTAGCGGGAAGCTCCTACGAGCAGTACTTC. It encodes CASSLAGSSYEQYF.

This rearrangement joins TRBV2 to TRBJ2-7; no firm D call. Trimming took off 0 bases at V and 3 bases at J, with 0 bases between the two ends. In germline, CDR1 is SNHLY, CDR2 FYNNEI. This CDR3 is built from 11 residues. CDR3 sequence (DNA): TGTGCCAGCAGTGAAGCCTACGAGCAGTACGTC. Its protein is CASSEAYEQYV.

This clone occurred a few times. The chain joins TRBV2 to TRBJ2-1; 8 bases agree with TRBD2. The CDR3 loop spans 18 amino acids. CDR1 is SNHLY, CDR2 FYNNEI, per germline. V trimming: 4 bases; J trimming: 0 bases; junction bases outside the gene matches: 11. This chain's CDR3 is CASSVVSGITSSYNEQFF. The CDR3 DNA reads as TGTGCCAGCAGTGTAGTTAGCGGGATTACCAGCTCCTACAATGAGCAGTTCTTC. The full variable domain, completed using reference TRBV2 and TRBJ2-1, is EPEVTQTPSHQVTQMGQEVILRCVPISNHLYFYWYRQILGQKVEFLVSFYNNEISEKSEIFDDQFSVERPDGSNFTLKIRSTKLEDSAMYFCASSVVSGITSSYNEQFFGPGTRLTVL.

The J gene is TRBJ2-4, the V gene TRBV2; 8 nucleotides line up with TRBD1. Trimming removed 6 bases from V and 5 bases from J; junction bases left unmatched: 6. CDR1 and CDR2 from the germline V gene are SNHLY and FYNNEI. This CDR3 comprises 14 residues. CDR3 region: CASRAGTGQNIQYF. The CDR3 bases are TGTGCCAGCAGGGCCGGGACAGGACAAAACATTCAGTACTTC.

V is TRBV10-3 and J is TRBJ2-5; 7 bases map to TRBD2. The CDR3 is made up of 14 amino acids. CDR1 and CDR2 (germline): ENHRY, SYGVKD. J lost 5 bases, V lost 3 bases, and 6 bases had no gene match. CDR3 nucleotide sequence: TGTGCCATCAGTGATCTCGCGGGAGTGGAGACCCAGTACTTC. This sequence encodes CAISDLAGVETQYF.